The 18 T cell receptor beta chains below come from one sample, sequenced in a study of regulatory T cells in long-lasting Graves disease. Construction of the TCR beta libraries employed iRepertoire HTBI primers in conjunction with Arm-PCR of CDR3 regions. Each CDR3 protein gets one entry after TCRdb re-called the multiplex PCR reads with MiXCR. Of some 600,000 distinct CDR3 sequences detected, about 16% appear once; the ten largest clones hold more than 10%. Indicated time point: newly diagnosed GD, antithyroid drugs for less than 3 months. With RNA extracted from PBMCs as input, the TCR library was made. These data are also associated with another study on T cells in Graves' hyperthyroidism and ophthalmopathy.

The input for sequencing was peripheral blood mononuclear cells (PBMCs), taken at new diagnosis, from a patient treated with antithyroid drugs. The origin of the receptors is a man between 18 and 29 years old with Graves disease.

This chain joins TRBV20-1 and TRBJ2-5; 11 bases line up with TRBD1. Trimming removed 0 bases from V and 5 bases from J; junction bases left unmatched: 8. The CDR3 consists of 16 residues. Germline CDR1 is DFQATT and CDR2 is SNEGSKA (reference sequence). The CDR3 nucleotides read TGCAGTGCTAGAGACTCCTGGACAGGGGGCATGGAGACCCAGTACTTC. Translation gives CSARDSWTGGMETQYF.

Note on this clonotype: A much larger clonotype is one base distant, so this may be a read error. The chain links TRBV12-3 or TRBV12-4 to TRBJ2-1, with D perhaps given as TRBD1 or TRBD2 (6 bases each). With 8 bases removed from V and 6 bases from J, the gap between germline ends came to 14 bases. The CDR3 covers 13 residues. The CDR3 DNA is TGTGCCAGCCTAAAGGGGGGTCTCAATGAGCAGTTCTTC. This sequence encodes CASLKGGLNEQFF.

The chain is built from TRBV19 and TRBJ2-2; the D is unclear. The V gene lost 5 bases and the J gene lost 1 base, with 11 bases spanning the gap. Per germline, CDR1 LNHDA and CDR2 SQIVND (reference sequence). The CDR3 contains 15 residues. CDR3 amino acids: CASSPLAVNTGELFF. DNA of the CDR3: TGTGCCAGTAGTCCCCTGGCGGTGAACACCGGGGAGCTGTTTTTT. The variable domain in full, completed from reference TRBV19 and TRBJ2-2, reads DGGITQSPKYLFRKEGQNVTLSCEQNLNHDAMYWYRQDPGQGLRLIYYSQIVNDFQKGDIAEGYSVSREKKESFPLTVTSAQKNPTAFYLCASSPLAVNTGELFFGEGSRLTVL.

The table lists this clonotype with a few counts. V is TRBV10-1 and J is TRBJ2-3; 7 positions match TRBD1. Germline V gene sequence: CDR1 WNHNN, CDR2 SYGVQD (reference sequence). Unmatched junction bases numbered 9, after V lost 4 bases and J lost 2 bases. This CDR3 is built from 16 residues. The CDR3 DNA reads as TGCGCCAGCAGTGCCTCGACAGGGCTCCTCACAGATACGCAGTATTTT. This codes for CASSASTGLLTDTQYF.

This clonotype was counted only a few times. The V and J genes are TRBV27 and TRBJ2-1, with a tentative D call TRBD2 (5 bases). The germline gives CDR1 MNHEY, CDR2 SMNVEV (reference sequence). Trimming took off 3 bases at V and 3 bases at J, with 9 bases between the two ends. This CDR3 spans 14 amino acids. CDR3 loop: CASSLAGNYNEQFF. In DNA, the CDR3 is TGTGCCAGCAGTTTGGCGGGTAACTACAATGAGCAGTTCTTC.

J is TRBJ2-3 and V is TRBV9; no clear D gene. Trimming left V 0 bases short and J 0 bases short, with 5 bases between. The CDR3 is made up of 14 amino acids. Looked up from germline, CDR1 is SGDLS and CDR2 is YYNGEE. The DNA of the CDR3 is TGTGCCAGCAGCGTAGATCAGAGCACAGATACGCAGTATTTT. It translates to CASSVDQSTDTQYF.

This rearrangement joins TRBV7-8 to TRBJ1-1; TRBD1 might be the D (5 bases). Germline CDR1 reads SGHVS; CDR2 reads FQNEAQ. The CDR3 contains 14 residues. V was pared by 8 bases and J by 0 bases, with 13 bases between. The CDR3 coding sequence is TGTGCCAGCGGCCCGGGGGGGGTGAACACTGAAGCTTTCTTT. Its translation is CASGPGGVNTEAFF.

In its sample, this clonotype was seen many times. J is TRBJ2-3 and V is TRBV6-1, with 10 bases lining up with TRBD2. Germline-derived CDR1 and CDR2 are MNHNS and SASEGT. V lost 6 bases to trimming and J lost 1 base; unmatched junction nucleotides: 7. The CDR3 extends over 16 amino acids. The chain's CDR3 is CASRPGGLAGTDTQYF. The CDR3 DNA is TGTGCCAGCAGACCCGGCGGACTAGCGGGCACAGATACGCAGTATTTT.

This clonotype showed up many times. As DNA, the CDR3 is TGTGCCAGCAGCTCTACAGGGTACCGCACAGATACGCAGTATTTT. Translation gives CASSSTGYRTDTQYF. V usage is TRBV7-2 and J usage is TRBJ2-3; D perhaps matches TRBD1 (6 bases). Germline-derived CDR1 and CDR2 are SGHTA and FQGNSA. Trimming removed 4 bases from V and 1 base from J, with 12 bases in between. The CDR3 contains 15 residues.

This clonotype has at least ten counts. The V and J genes are TRBV20-1 and TRBJ2-7; weak D call: TRBD1 (6 bases). V was shortened by 6 bases and J by 2 bases, with 14 bases between the two germline ends. The CDR3 runs to 13 residues. The germline V gene encodes CDR1 DFQATT and CDR2 SNEGSKA (reference sequence). This CDR3 is CSAPGHTPYEQYF. The CDR3 region has the DNA TGCAGTGCCCCGGGACACACGCCCTACGAGCAGTACTTC.

At least ten counts were recorded for this clonotype. V gene TRBV5-1 combines with J gene TRBJ2-3, with TRBD2 matching 12 bases. CDR3 length: 17 amino acids. The V and J ends lost 0 bases and 2 bases, in that order; junction bases with no gene match: 4. Per the germline V gene, CDR1 is SGHRS and CDR2 is YFSETQ. DNA for the CDR3: TGCGCCAGCAGCTTGGGGCTAGCGGGAGGGCCCACAGATACGCAGTATTTT. It encodes CASSLGLAGGPTDTQYF.

This clonotype has only a few counts. The V gene is TRBV6-2 or TRBV6-3, the J gene TRBJ2-7; weak D call: TRBD1 (6 bases). Deletions cut 2 bases from V and 0 bases from J, with 11 bases between. The CDR3 spans 15 residues. CDR1 and CDR2 (germline): MNHEY, SVGEGT. The CDR3 DNA sequence: TGTGCCAGCAGTTACACCCGGGACATCTCCTACGAGCAGTACTTC. Translated, it gives CASSYTRDISYEQYF.

V is TRBV9 and J is TRBJ2-1; the match to TRBD2 covers 10 bases. Germline-derived CDR1 and CDR2 are SGDLS and YYNGEE. The J segment lost 2 bases and the V segment lost 4 bases, leaving 3 bases of the junction unmatched. The CDR3 runs to 15 residues. CDR3 in amino acids: CASSLSGGTYNEQFF. The CDR3 nucleotides read TGTGCCAGCAGCCTTAGCGGGGGGACCTACAATGAGCAGTTCTTC.

This clonotype was seen repeatedly, ten times or more. The rearrangement links TRBV6-2 or TRBV6-3 to TRBJ2-7, with TRBD1 matching 12 bases. The germline CDR1 and CDR2 sequences are MNHEY and SVGEGT. The trim removed 5 bases at V and 7 bases at J, leaving 15 bases unmatched. The CDR3 covers 17 residues. The CDR3 nucleotides read TGTGCCAGCAGTAGACCTGAAATAGGGACAGGGGGCCGGGAGCAGTACTTC. It translates to CASSRPEIGTGGREQYF.

There are many counts of this clonotype. The chain combines TRBV3-1 with TRBJ2-5; 8 nucleotides line up with TRBD2. CDR3 length: 15 residues. Germline V gives CDR1 LGHDT, CDR2 YNNKEL (reference sequence). With V trimmed by 4 bases and J by 5 bases, 9 bases remained unmatched. CDR3 region: CASSPLAGRAETQYF. The CDR3 nucleotides read TGTGCCAGCAGCCCGCTAGCGGGCCGGGCGGAGACCCAGTACTTC.

This clonotype occurred many times. V gene TRBV29-1 combines with J gene TRBJ2-5; 8 bases map to TRBD1. Germline V gives CDR1 SQVTM, CDR2 ANQGSEA. V lost 5 bases to trimming and J lost 1 base; unmatched junction nucleotides: 6. CDR3 size: 14 residues. CDR3 region: CSVKDRAGQETQYF. CDR3 nucleotides: TGCAGCGTTAAGGACAGGGCGGGCCAAGAGACCCAGTACTTC.

This clonotype was counted between two and nine times. This chain connects TRBV30 to TRBJ2-7, with TRBD2 matching 7 bases. CDR1 is GTSNPN and CDR2 is SVGIG in the germline V gene (reference sequence). V lost 0 bases and J lost 6; bases outside the gene matches: 11. This CDR3 region has 15 residues. The CDR3 spells CAWSVWAGALSEQYF. In DNA, the CDR3 is TGTGCCTGGAGTGTATGGGCGGGAGCGTTAAGCGAGCAGTACTTC.

This sequence joins TRBV20-1 and TRBJ2-5; no clear D. This CDR3 is built from 13 residues. Trimming stripped 3 bases from V and 5 bases from J, with 13 bases between. The germline gives CDR1 DFQATT, CDR2 SNEGSKA (reference sequence). DNA of the CDR3: TGCAGTGCTAGCACTACGGGTCGCGAGACCCAGTACTTC. Its translation is CSASTTGRETQYF.